Presented here are 5 T cell receptor beta chains from one specimen sequenced in a study of shared clonotypes between healthy human individuals. The method was immunoSEQ multiplex PCR; TCRdb's version includes in-frame clones alone and lacks a portion of them. This table has over 2 million clones, less than 95% appearing once. CD45RO-negative CD8 cells positively selected for CCR7 made up the naive population, which excluded terminally differentiated effector memory CD45RA+ cells. The material sequenced was naive CD8+ T cells sorted from blood. Every receptor here comes from a man in his late teens or twenties in good health.

This chain joins TRBV11-2 and TRBJ1-1, with a possible D match to TRBD1 (5 bases). Trimming removed 1 base from V and 8 bases from J, with 17 bases in between. CDR3 length equals 15 residues. Germline V CDR1 and CDR2: SGHAT, FQNNGV. The CDR3 DNA follows: TGTGCCAGCAGCTTAGCGTTAGGGACGAGTTCCGAAGCTTTCTTT. Its protein is CASSLALGTSSEAFF.

Turning to this clone: The sample holds other DNA sequences that translate to the same CDR3. This rearrangement joins TRBV9 to TRBJ2-7; tentatively, D is TRBD2 (5 bases). CDR3 length: 14 residues. V shed 0 bases and J shed 2 bases, with 9 bases lying between them. Germline V gene lookup returns CDR1 SGDLS and CDR2 YYNGEE. The DNA for the CDR3 is TGTGCCAGCAGCGTAGGTGCTAGCACCTACGAGCAGTACTTC. Its protein is CASSVGASTYEQYF.

This clone is a singleton in its sample. The genes are TRBV11-2 and TRBJ2-2, with D unclear. The CDR3 loop spans 13 amino acids. Trimming removed 6 bases from V and 1 base from J, with 6 bases in between. Germline V CDR1 and CDR2: SGHAT, FQNNGV. The CDR3 nucleotides are TGTGCCAGCAGACAGCGGAACACCGGGGAGCTGTTTTTT. Translating it yields CASRQRNTGELFF.

The chain has TRBV28 and TRBJ2-7, with D maybe TRBD1 (5 bases). The germline V and J ends were trimmed by 6 bases and 3 bases, with 18 bases remaining between them. This CDR3 is 15 amino acids long. Per germline, CDR1 MDHEN and CDR2 SYDVKM. CDR3 nucleotide sequence: TGTGCCAGCAGGGCCCTCATGGGGCAGGGCTACGAGCAGTACTTC. Protein: CASRALMGQGYEQYF.

This clone was counted a single time. The chain employs TRBV30 and TRBJ2-2, with D perhaps TRBD2 (5 bases). The germline V gene has CDR1 GTSNPN and CDR2 SVGIG (reference sequence). Trimming left V 3 bases short and J 6 bases short, with 14 bases between. This CDR3 is 14 amino acids long. CDR3 protein: CAWRTSLAPGELFF. CDR3 DNA sequence: TGTGCCTGGAGAACTAGTCTGGCGCCCGGGGAGCTGTTTTTT.